The 21 T cell receptor beta chains reported below all come from one sample, sequenced in a study of blood T cell repertoires in COVID-19. Repertoires were generated with immunoSEQ multiplex PCR, while TCRdb's copy carries only in-frame clones and drops some. The sample holds 250,000 to 300,000 clones, about 88% seen once. Sequenced material: peripheral blood. The receptors stem from an older woman with acute or convalescent COVID-19.

V gene TRBV5-5 combines with J gene TRBJ2-1; 7 bases agree with TRBD2. Germline V lookup: CDR1 SGHKS, CDR2 YYEKEE (reference sequence). V shed 1 base and J 5 bases; nucleotides not matched to a gene: 9. There are 16 residues in the CDR3. This CDR3 is CASSLFRLAVDNEQFF. The DNA of the CDR3 is TGTGCCAGCAGCTTGTTTAGGCTAGCGGTTGACAATGAGCAGTTCTTC.

The V and J genes are TRBV6-5 and TRBJ1-5; D is unresolved. The V end lost 5 bases, the J end lost 3 bases, and 11 bases lay between the germline ends. The germline CDR1 and CDR2 sequences are MNHEY and SVGAGI. This CDR3 is built from 14 residues. The CDR3 nucleotides are TGTGCCAGCAGTCCCCGGGTCCCCAATCAGCCCCAGCATTTT. Translated: CASSPRVPNQPQHF.

The gene calls are TRBV21-1 and TRBJ1-2. TRBV21-1 counts as a pseudogene. This CDR3 contains 15 residues. The CDR3 loop reads CARRPGVCEDYGYTF. The CDR3 coding sequence is TGTGCCAGGCGCCCGGGGGTCTGCGAAGACTATGGCTACACCTTC.

The genes are TRBV21-1 and TRBJ2-7; TRBD2, as called in the table, went unchecked against the DNA. TRBV21-1 is shown as a pseudogene. CDR3 length: 15 amino acids. The CDR3 is CASSKVSLFPYEQYF. CDR3 DNA: TGTGCCAGCAGCAAAGTCTCCCTGTTCCCCTACGAGCAGTACTTC.

This clone was detected once. This sequence joins TRBV6-5 and TRBJ1-1; no clear D. The V and J ends lost 5 bases and 1 base respectively, with 8 bases between them. Germline lookup yields CDR1 MNHEY and CDR2 SVGAGI. The CDR3 contains 13 residues. The CDR3 nucleotides are TGTGCCAGCAGTACGGTCGGGAACACTGAAGCTTTCTTT. This encodes CASSTVGNTEAFF.

The V call is TRBV19, the J call TRBJ1-5; 9 bases map to TRBD1. The germline V gene encodes CDR1 LNHDA and CDR2 SQIVND (reference sequence). Trimming cost V 3 bases and J 3 bases; bases outside gene matches: 6. This CDR3 spans 16 amino acids. CDR3 sequence: CASSILGTGTNQPQHF. The CDR3 DNA reads TGTGCCAGTAGTATCCTCGGGACAGGGACCAATCAGCCCCAGCATTTT.

At least ten counts were recorded for this clone. This chain connects TRBV29-1 to TRBJ2-2; perhaps TRBD2 as D (6 bases). The V end was cut by 7 bases, the J end by 4 bases, with 13 bases between. This CDR3 contains 13 residues. Germline V gene lookup returns CDR1 SQVTM and CDR2 ANQGSEA. Here the CDR3 DNA reads TGCAGCGGAGGAGGGGCGAGCACCGGGGAGCTGTTTTTT. This codes for CSGGGASTGELFF.

This clone was counted once. This chain links TRBV7-6 with TRBJ1-3, with D possibly TRBD1 on 6 matching bases. The CDR3 is 15 amino acids. The germline CDR1 and CDR2 sequences are SGHVS and FNYEAQ. Deletions cut 4 bases from V and 1 base from J, with 11 bases between. CDR3 residues: CASSSPRGSGNTIYF. CDR3 nucleotide sequence: TGTGCCAGCAGCTCACCCAGGGGTTCTGGAAACACCATATATTTT.

The chain has TRBV15 and TRBJ1-2, with unresolved D. Germline V gene sequence: CDR1 LNHNV, CDR2 YYDKDF (reference sequence). V was clipped by 0 bases and J by 5 bases, with 7 bases between them. The CDR3 consists of 13 residues. In nucleotides, the CDR3 is TGTGCCACCAGCAGAGACGGACTTTATGGCTACACCTTC. The encoded protein is CATSRDGLYGYTF. Variable domain in full (rest from reference TRBV15 and TRBJ1-2): DAMVIQNPRYQVTQFGKPVTLSCSQTLNHNVMYWYQQKSSQAPKLLFHYYDKDFNNEADTPDNFQSRRPNTSFCFLDIRSPGLGDTAMYLCATSRDGLYGYTFGSGTRLTVV.

The V gene is TRBV4-3, the J gene TRBJ2-7; TRBD2 agrees at 12 bases. V dropped 0 bases and J dropped 4; count of bases not matched to a gene: 7. Looked up from germline, CDR1 is LGHNA and CDR2 is YSLEER. This CDR3 is built from 17 residues. CDR3 amino acids: CASSQDIGLAGGYEQYF. The CDR3 DNA is TGCGCCAGCAGCCAAGATATCGGGCTAGCGGGAGGGTACGAGCAGTACTTC.

The V gene is TRBV4-3, the J gene TRBJ2-3, with TRBD1 identical over 9 bases. V lost 0 bases to trimming and J lost 2 bases; unmatched junction nucleotides: 6. The CDR3 extends over 17 amino acids. CDR1 is LGHNA and CDR2 is YSLEER in the germline V gene. The CDR3 nucleotides are TGCGCCAGCAGCCAAGATACCGGGACAGGGCACACAGATACGCAGTATTTT. Protein product: CASSQDTGTGHTDTQYF.

This rearrangement joins TRBV2 to TRBJ2-7, with a possible D match to TRBD1 (6 bases). This CDR3 region has 13 residues. CDR1 is SNHLY, CDR2 FYNNEI, per germline. Trimming cost V 3 bases and J 3 bases, with 9 bases left between them. The CDR3 loop is CASSDRGGYEQYF. The DNA for the CDR3 is TGTGCCAGCAGTGACAGGGGTGGCTACGAGCAGTACTTC. The full variable domain, with the rest looked up from reference TRBV2 and TRBJ2-7, is EPEVTQTPSHQVTQMGQEVILRCVPISNHLYFYWYRQILGQKVEFLVSFYNNEISEKSEIFDDQFSVERPDGSNFTLKIRSTKLEDSAMYFCASSDRGGYEQYFGPGTRLTVT.

The V call is TRBV6-5, the J call TRBJ2-2; D call uncertain. V was trimmed by 0 bases and J by 0 bases, leaving 5 bases between them. Germline values: CDR1 MNHEY, CDR2 SVGAGI. The CDR3 runs 15 residues. In nucleotides, the CDR3 is TGTGCCAGCAGTTACTCGACAACGAACACCGGGGAGCTGTTTTTT. Encoded protein: CASSYSTTNTGELFF.

The chain has TRBV7-6 and TRBJ1-2; 8 bases map to TRBD1. Unmatched junction bases numbered 8, after V lost 2 bases and J lost 6 bases. Germline V gene sequence: CDR1 SGHVS, CDR2 FNYEAQ. The CDR3 loop spans 15 amino acids. The CDR3: CASSLNRGIGNGYTF. CDR3 coding DNA: TGTGCCAGCAGCTTAAACAGGGGGATAGGAAATGGCTACACCTTC.

The chain employs TRBV7-8 and TRBJ2-7; D might be TRBD2 (6 bases). V lost 1 base, J lost 7 bases, and 14 bases lay in between. The V gene's germline CDR1 is SGHVS and CDR2 FQNEAQ. The CDR3 totals 14 residues. For the CDR3, the DNA is TGTGCCAGCAGCTTAGACCTAGCGAGCCCGGAGCAGTACTTC. It codes for CASSLDLASPEQYF.

This clone was seen more than once but under ten times. Within the sample, other DNA sequences also encode this same CDR3. The chain combines TRBV28 with TRBJ2-7; 9 nucleotides match TRBD1. The V gene's germline CDR1 is MDHEN and CDR2 SYDVKM. This CDR3 has 15 residues. J gave up 0 bases and V 6 bases, and 6 bases lay outside the gene matches. CDR3 sequence (DNA): TGTGCCAGCAGCCTGACAGGGGGGGTCTCCTACGAGCAGTACTTC. As protein: CASSLTGGVSYEQYF.

This clone was found once. CDR3 loop: CASSPGQLTGELFF. As DNA, the CDR3 is TGCGCCAGCAGCCCGGGACAGCTCACCGGGGAGCTGTTTTTT. V and J are TRBV5-1 and TRBJ2-2; 7 bases line up with TRBD1. The CDR3 is 14 amino acids. V shed 4 bases, J shed 4 bases, and the junction held 4 bases outside the gene matches. Germline CDR1 SGHRS, CDR2 YFSETQ.

CDR3 sequence reads: CSVPKTLRQETQYF. CDR3 sequence (DNA): TGCAGCGTTCCTAAAACACTAAGGCAAGAGACCCAGTACTTC. This rearrangement joins TRBV29-1 to TRBJ2-5; no firm D call. Germline CDR1 SQVTM, CDR2 ANQGSEA. Trimming removed 5 bases at V and 2 bases at J, with 15 bases between. The CDR3 spans 14 residues. Full variable domain (outside the CDR3, taken from reference TRBV29-1 and TRBJ2-5): SAVISQKPSRDICQRGTSLTIQCQVDSQVTMMFWYRQQPGQSLTLIATANQGSEATYESGFVIDKFPISRPNLTFSTLTVSNMSPEDSSIYLCSVPKTLRQETQYFGPGTRLLVL.

The V gene is TRBV6-2 or TRBV6-3, the J gene TRBJ2-7; no definite D call. The V end was cut by 5 bases, the J end by 3 bases, with 17 bases between. Germline values: CDR1 MNHEY, CDR2 SVGEGT. This CDR3 comprises 15 residues. The chain's CDR3 is CASSPFKSTLYEQYF. The CDR3 DNA reads TGTGCCAGCAGTCCGTTCAAGTCTACCCTCTACGAGCAGTACTTC.

The V and J genes are TRBV28 and TRBJ2-1; possibly TRBD1 for D (5 bases). Germline CDR1 MDHEN, CDR2 SYDVKM. The CDR3 runs 16 residues. V lost 6 bases and J 0 bases, leaving 15 bases between the germline ends. The CDR3 loop is CASSRGASGSYNEQFF. CDR3 nucleotide sequence: TGTGCCAGCAGCCGTGGGGCTAGTGGCTCCTACAATGAGCAGTTCTTC.

The chain uses TRBV24-1 and TRBJ2-2, with D possibly being TRBD1 (6 bases). This CDR3 contains 14 residues. Germline CDR1 is KGHDR and CDR2 is SFDVKD. Deletions cut 9 bases from V and 1 base from J, with 11 bases between. Written as DNA, the CDR3 is TGTGCCACCCAAACAGGGTTGAACACCGGGGAGCTGTTTTTT. Its protein is CATQTGLNTGELFF.